This TCR beta chain was found in a study of shared clonotypes between healthy human individuals. Study-wide points: Estimated richness was generally greater in naive than memory subsets.

Remarks on this clone: The antigen is undetermined.

Only CD45RO-negative cells positively selected for CCR7 counted as naive CD8 cells, so terminally differentiated effector memory CD45RA+ cells were excluded. Deletions cut 1 base from V and 5 bases from J, with 12 bases between. From germline, CDR1 is SGHVS and CDR2 FNYEAQ. The CDR3 has 15 residues. Measured with immunoSEQ multiplex PCR; TCRdb has only the in-frame clones, and not every one. The sample has approximately 2,000,000 clones, around 95% seen once. The specimen sequenced was naive CD8+ T cells from PBMCs. The sequence came from a man younger than 35 in good health. Some clones in this sample may be carry-over from other donors' samples. This rearrangement joins TRBV7-6 to TRBJ2-1; D gene uncertain. CDR3 region: CASSLGKGKNNEQFF. The CDR3 DNA is TGTGCCAGCAGCTTAGGGAAAGGAAAAAACAATGAGCAGTTCTTC.